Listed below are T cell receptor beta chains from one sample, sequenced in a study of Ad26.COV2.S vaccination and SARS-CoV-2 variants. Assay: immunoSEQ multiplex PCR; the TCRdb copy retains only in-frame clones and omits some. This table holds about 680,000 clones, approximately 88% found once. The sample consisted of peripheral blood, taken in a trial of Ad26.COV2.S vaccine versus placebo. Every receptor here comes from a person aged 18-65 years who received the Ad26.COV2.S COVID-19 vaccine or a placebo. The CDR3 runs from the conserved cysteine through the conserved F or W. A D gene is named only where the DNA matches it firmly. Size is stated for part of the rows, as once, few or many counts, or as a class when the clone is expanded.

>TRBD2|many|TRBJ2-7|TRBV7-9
TGTGCCAGCCATGCCCTAGCGGGCGTCGACGAGCAGTACTTC
CASHALAGVDEQYF
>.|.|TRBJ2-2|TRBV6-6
TGTGCCAGCAGACTCCCCTTCGGGGAGCTGTTTTTT
CASRLPFGELFF
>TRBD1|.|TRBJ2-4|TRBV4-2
TGTGCCAGCAGCCCGTGGGGGCCGAGGGGGACAGAGTTAGCCAAAAACATTCAGTACTTC
CASSPWGPRGTELAKNIQYF
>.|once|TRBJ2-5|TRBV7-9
TGTGCCAGCACCCCATTGGGGGCCCTCCAAGAGACCCAGTACTTC
CASTPLGALQETQYF
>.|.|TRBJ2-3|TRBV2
TGTGCCAGCGATCAGGGAACAGATACGCAGTATTTT
CASDQGTDTQYF
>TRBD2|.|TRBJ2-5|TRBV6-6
TGTGCCAGCAGTCCGACTAGCGGGAGTGTAGAGACCCAGTACTTC
CASSPTSGSVETQYF
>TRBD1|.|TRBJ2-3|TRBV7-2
TGTGCCAGCAGCTTGGACAGGGCGTCGGATACGCAGTATTTT
CASSLDRASDTQYF
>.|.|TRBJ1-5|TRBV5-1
TGCGCCAGCAGCCGAGGTCCCGGGGGACCCCATAGCAATCAGCCCCAGCATTTT
CASSRGPGGPHSNQPQHF
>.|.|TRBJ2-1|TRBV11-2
TGTGCCAGCAGCTTAACGGGTTACAATGAGCAGTTCTTC
CASSLTGYNEQFF
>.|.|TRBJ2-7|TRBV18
TGTGCCAGCTCACCAACGTACAACCAGGACGAGCAGTACTTC
CASSPTYNQDEQYF
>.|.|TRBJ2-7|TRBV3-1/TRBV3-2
TGTGCCAGCAGCCAAGATAGCGCCTACGAGCAGTACTTC
CASSQDSAYEQYF
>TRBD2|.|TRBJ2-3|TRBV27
TGTGCCAGCAGTGAACTAGCGTCTAGCACAGATACGCAGTATTTT
CASSELASSTDTQYF
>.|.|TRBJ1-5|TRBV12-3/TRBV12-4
TGTGCCAGCAGTCGGTTCAATCAGCCCCAGCATTTT
CASSRFNQPQHF
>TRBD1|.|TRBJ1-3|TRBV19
TGTGCCAGTAGTACCCCGGACAGGGGCTCTGGAAACACCATATATTTT
CASSTPDRGSGNTIYF
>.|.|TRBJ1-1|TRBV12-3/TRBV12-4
TGTGCCAGCAGCCTCGATCGGGGCGCTGAAGCTTTCTTT
CASSLDRGAEAFF
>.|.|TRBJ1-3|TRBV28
TGTGCCAGCAGTTTATTACTGGGAGAAGGAAACACCATATATTTT
CASSLLLGEGNTIYF
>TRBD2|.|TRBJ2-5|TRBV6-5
TGTGCCAGCAGTAAACTGTCGACTAGCTTTGAGACCCAGTACTTC
CASSKLSTSFETQYF
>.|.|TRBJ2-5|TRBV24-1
TGTGCCACCAGTGACCCCCGGGGGGCGGGGGAGACCCAGTACTTC
CATSDPRGAGETQYF
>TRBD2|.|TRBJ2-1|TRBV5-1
TGCGCCAGCAGCACGCGGGAGGCCTACAATGAGCAGTTCTTC
CASSTREAYNEQFF
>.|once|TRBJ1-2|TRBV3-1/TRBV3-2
TGTGCCAGCAGCACCCGGACAAAAAGATATGGCTACACCTTC
CASSTRTKRYGYTF
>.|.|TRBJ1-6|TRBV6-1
TGTGCCAGCAGTGAAGCGCTAGGGGCTTCACCCCTCCACTTT
CASSEALGASPLHF
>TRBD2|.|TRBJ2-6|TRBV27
TGTGCCAGCAGTTCTAGAGGGACGGGAGGTGGGGCCAACGTCCTGACTTTC
CASSSRGTGGGANVLTF
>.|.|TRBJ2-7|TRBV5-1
TGCGCCAGCAGGGGAGGTGGAGGGACCTACGAGCAGTACTTC
CASRGGGGTYEQYF
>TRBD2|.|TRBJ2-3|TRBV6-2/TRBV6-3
TGTGCCAGCAGTTACTCGAAGCGGGGGGCTTCAGATACGCAGTATTTT
CASSYSKRGASDTQYF
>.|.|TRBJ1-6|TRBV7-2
TGTGCCAGCAGCGATGTGGGATGGCAGAATTCACCCCTCCACTTT
CASSDVGWQNSPLHF
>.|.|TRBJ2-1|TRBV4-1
TGCGCCAGCAGCCAATCGCCTCTGGGGGCTAGGGAGCAGTTCTTC
CASSQSPLGAREQFF
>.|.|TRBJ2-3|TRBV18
TGTGCCAGCTCACCACCGCCAGGGGGGAGCACAGATACGCAGTATTTT
CASSPPPGGSTDTQYF
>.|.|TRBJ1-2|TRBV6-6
TGTGCCAGCAGCCCCACAGGTTATGGCTACACCTTC
CASSPTGYGYTF
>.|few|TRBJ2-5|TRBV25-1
TGTGCCAGCAGCGCACTTGTGACCCAGTACTTC
CASSALVTQYF
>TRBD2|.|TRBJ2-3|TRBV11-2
TGTGCCAGCAGCTTAACTAGCGGGAGGGATACGCAGTATTTT
CASSLTSGRDTQYF
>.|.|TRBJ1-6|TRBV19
TGTGCCAGTAGTATAGGACGACGGAATAATTCACCCCTCCACTTT
CASSIGRRNNSPLHF
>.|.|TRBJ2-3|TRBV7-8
TGTGCCAGCAGCTTAAGGGCTAGCGCCACTAGCACAGATACGCAGTATTTT
CASSLRASATSTDTQYF
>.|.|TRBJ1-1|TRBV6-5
TGTGCCAGCAGTTATTACACTGAAGCTTTCTTT
CASSYYTEAFF
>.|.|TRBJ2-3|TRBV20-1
TGCAGTGCTAGAGCGGGGGATACGCAGTATTTT
CSARAGDTQYF
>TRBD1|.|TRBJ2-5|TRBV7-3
TGTGCCAGCAGCTCCCAAGGGGGCTCGGAGACCCAGTACTTC
CASSSQGGSETQYF
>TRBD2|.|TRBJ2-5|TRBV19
TGTGCCAGTAGTACGGGGGGAGAGACCCAGTACTTC
CASSTGGETQYF
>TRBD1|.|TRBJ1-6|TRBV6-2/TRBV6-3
TGTGCCAGCAGCGACAGGGGGAATTCACCCCTCCACTTT
CASSDRGNSPLHF
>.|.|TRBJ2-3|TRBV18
TGTGCCAGCTCACCGACGGCGGCTAACACAGATACGCAGTATTTT
CASSPTAANTDTQYF
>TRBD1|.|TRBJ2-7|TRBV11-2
TGTGCCAGCAGCCCATACAGGGGGCACGTGGAGCAGTACTTC
CASSPYRGHVEQYF
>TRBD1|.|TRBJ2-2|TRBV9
TGTGCCAGCAGCGACAGGGGGAGAAACACCGGGGAGCTGTTTTTT
CASSDRGRNTGELFF
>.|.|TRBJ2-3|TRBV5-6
TGTGCCAGCAGCTTGGCCGAAGGGGTCAGCACAGATACGCAGTATTTT
CASSLAEGVSTDTQYF
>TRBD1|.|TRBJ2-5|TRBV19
TGTGCCAGTAGTCTCACAGGGGTTCAAGAGACCCAGTACTTC
CASSLTGVQETQYF
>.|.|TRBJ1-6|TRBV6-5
TGTGCCAGCCGACGGGGGCAGGGCAATTCACCCCTCCACTTT
CASRRGQGNSPLHF
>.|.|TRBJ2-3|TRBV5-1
TGCGCCAGCAGCTTGGACACAGATACGCAGTATTTT
CASSLDTDTQYF
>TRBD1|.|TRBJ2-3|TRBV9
TGTGCCAGCAGCGTAGCTACCGGACAGGGGACGGCGGGCACAGATACGCAGTATTTT
CASSVATGQGTAGTDTQYF
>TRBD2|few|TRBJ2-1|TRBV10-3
TGTGCCATCAGTGTGGTAGCGGGAGGCGCCTACAATGAGCAGTTCTTC
CAISVVAGGAYNEQFF
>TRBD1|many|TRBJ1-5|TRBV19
TGTGCCAGTAGGCGACGGGACAGGGGGGACTTTCAGCCCCAGCATTTT
CASRRRDRGDFQPQHF
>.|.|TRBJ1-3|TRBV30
TGTGCCTGGACTCCGGGGAGGCCTGGAAACACCATATATTTT
CAWTPGRPGNTIYF
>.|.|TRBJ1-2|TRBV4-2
TGTGCCAGCAGCCAAGCCCTCCCAATCGACACGAGTAACTATGGCTACACCTTC
CASSQALPIDTSNYGYTF
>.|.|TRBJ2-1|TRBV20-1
TGCAGTGCTAGTGTAAGGAGTGCGATTGAGCAGTTCTTC
CSASVRSAIEQFF
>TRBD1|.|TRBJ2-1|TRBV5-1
TGCGCCAGCAGCTCCGACAGGGCATCCTACAATGAGCAGTTCTTC
CASSSDRASYNEQFF
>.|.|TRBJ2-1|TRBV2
TGTGCCAGCACCGGGACCGAACGGGGGGAGCAGTTCTTC
CASTGTERGEQFF
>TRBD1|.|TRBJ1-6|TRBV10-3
TGTGCCATCAGGGAAGGGACAGGGAGTTCACCCCTCCACTTT
CAIREGTGSSPLHF
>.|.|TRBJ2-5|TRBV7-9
TGTGCCAGCAGCTTAACAGTAACCCAGTACTTC
CASSLTVTQYF
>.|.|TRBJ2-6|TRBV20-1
TGCAGTGCTAGTTGGGGAGGCTCTGGGGCCAACGTCCTGACTTTC
CSASWGGSGANVLTF
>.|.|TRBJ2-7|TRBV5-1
TGCGCCAGCAGCTTGGCCCTGGGGGTTCCCTACGAGCAGTACTTC
CASSLALGVPYEQYF
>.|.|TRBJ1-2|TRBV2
TGTGCCAGCAGTGTTGGGCAGGGGTTGTATGGCTACACCTTC
CASSVGQGLYGYTF